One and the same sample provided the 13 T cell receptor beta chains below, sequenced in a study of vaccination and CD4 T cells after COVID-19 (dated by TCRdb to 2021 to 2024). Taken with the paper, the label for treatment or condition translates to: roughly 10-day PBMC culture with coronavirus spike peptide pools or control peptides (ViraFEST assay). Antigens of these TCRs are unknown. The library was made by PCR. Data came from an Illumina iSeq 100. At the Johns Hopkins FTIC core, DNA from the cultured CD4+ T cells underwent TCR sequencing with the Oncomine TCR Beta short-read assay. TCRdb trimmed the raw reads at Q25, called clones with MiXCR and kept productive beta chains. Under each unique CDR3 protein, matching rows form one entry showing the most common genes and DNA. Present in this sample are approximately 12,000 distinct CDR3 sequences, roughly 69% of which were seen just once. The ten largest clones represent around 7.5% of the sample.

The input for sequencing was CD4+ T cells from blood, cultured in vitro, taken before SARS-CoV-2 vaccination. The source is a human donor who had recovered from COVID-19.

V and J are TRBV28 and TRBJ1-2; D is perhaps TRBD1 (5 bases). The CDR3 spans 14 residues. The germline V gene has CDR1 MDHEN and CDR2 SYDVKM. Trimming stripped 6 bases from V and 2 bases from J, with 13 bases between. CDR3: CASSRGTGNYGYTF. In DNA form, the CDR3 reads TGTGCCAGCAGCCGAGGGACGGGAAACTATGGCTACACCTTC.

The CDR3 DNA follows: TGCAGTGCTGACCACCAAGAGACCCAGTACTTC. It translates to CSADHQETQYF. This chain connects TRBV20-1 to TRBJ2-5, with D unresolved. Between the trimmed V and J ends, which lost 5 bases and 0 bases, there was a span of 4 bases. This CDR3 region has 11 residues. CDR1 and CDR2 (germline): DFQATT, SNEGSKA (reference sequence).

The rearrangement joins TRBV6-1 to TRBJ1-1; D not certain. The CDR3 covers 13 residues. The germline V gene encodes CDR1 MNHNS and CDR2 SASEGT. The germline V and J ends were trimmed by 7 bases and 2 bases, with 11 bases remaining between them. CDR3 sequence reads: CASILDGNTEAFF. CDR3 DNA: TGTGCCAGCATCTTGGACGGAAACACTGAAGCTTTCTTT.

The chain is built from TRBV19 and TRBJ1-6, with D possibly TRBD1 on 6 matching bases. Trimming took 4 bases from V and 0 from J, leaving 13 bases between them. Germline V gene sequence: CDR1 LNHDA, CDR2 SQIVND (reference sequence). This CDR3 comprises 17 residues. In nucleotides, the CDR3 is TGTGCCAGTAGTACCCGACAGGACAGCTCCTATAATTCACCCCTCCACTTT. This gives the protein CASSTRQDSSYNSPLHF. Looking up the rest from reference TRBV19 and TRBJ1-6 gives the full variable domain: DGGITQSPKYLFRKEGQNVTLSCEQNLNHDAMYWYRQDPGQGLRLIYYSQIVNDFQKGDIAEGYSVSREKKESFPLTVTSAQKNPTAFYLCASSTRQDSSYNSPLHFGNGTRLTVT.

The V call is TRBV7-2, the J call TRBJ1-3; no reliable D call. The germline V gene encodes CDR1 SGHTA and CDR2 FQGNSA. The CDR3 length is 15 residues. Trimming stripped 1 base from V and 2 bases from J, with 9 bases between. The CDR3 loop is CASSLEWQPGNTIYF. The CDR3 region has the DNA TGTGCCAGCAGCTTAGAGTGGCAACCTGGAAACACCATATATTTT.

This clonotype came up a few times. CDR3 DNA sequence: TGTGCCAGCAGCTTAGTATCGCAGGGGGCTGAAGCTTTCTTT. Translation gives CASSLVSQGAEAFF. V and J are TRBV7-9 and TRBJ1-1; 7 bases map to TRBD1. Germline assignment: CDR1 SEHNR and CDR2 FQNEAQ (reference sequence). J was trimmed by 6 bases and V by 1 base; bases with no gene match: 5. CDR3 length: 14 amino acids.

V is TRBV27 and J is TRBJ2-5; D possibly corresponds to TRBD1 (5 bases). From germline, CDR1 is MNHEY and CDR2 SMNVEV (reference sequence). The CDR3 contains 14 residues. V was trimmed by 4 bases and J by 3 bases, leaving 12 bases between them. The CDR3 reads CASSSRTRKETQYF. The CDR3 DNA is TGTGCCAGCAGTTCCCGGACACGGAAAGAGACCCAGTACTTC.

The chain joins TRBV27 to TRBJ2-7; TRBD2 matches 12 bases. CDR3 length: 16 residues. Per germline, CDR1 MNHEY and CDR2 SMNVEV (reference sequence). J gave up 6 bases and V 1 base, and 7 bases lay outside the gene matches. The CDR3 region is CASSLWGLAGGGEQYF. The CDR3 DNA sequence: TGTGCCAGCAGTTTATGGGGGCTAGCGGGAGGGGGCGAGCAGTACTTC.

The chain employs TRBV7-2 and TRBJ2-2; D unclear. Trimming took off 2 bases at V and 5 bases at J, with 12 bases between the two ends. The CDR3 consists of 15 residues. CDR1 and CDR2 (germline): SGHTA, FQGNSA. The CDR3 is CASSLLLGLTGELFF. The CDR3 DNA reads TGTGCCAGCAGCTTACTCCTAGGGCTGACCGGGGAGCTGTTTTTT.

The CDR3 reads CASDQGRGTAYEQYF. As DNA, the CDR3 is TGTGCCAGCGACCAAGGGCGCGGGACAGCCTACGAGCAGTACTTC. This chain joins TRBV6-1 and TRBJ2-7; possibly TRBD1 for D (7 bases). This CDR3 is built from 15 residues. CDR1 is MNHNS and CDR2 is SASEGT in the germline V gene. The V end was cut by 8 bases, the J end by 2 bases, with 19 bases between.

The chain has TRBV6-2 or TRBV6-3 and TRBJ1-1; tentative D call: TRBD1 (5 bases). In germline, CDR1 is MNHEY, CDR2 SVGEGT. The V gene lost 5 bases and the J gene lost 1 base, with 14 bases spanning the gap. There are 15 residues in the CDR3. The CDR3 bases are TGTGCCAGCAGTCCAGGGAGTTGGTGGAACACTGAAGCTTTCTTT. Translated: CASSPGSWWNTEAFF.

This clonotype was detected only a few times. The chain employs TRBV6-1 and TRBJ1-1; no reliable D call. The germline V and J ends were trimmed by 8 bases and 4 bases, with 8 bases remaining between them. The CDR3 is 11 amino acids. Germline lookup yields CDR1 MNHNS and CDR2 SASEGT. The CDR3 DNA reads TGTGCCAGCGGAAGGACCACTGAAGCTTTCTTT. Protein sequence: CASGRTTEAFF.

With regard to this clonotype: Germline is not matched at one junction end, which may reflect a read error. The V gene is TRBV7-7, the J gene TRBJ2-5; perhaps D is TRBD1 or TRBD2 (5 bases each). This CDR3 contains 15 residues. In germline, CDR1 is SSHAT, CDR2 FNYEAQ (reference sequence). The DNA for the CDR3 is TGTGCTAGCAGCTTAGCGAGGCAGGGATACGAGACCCAGTACTTC. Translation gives CASSLARQGYETQYF.